One sample yielded the 18 T cell receptor beta chains listed below, sequenced in a study of blood T cell repertoires in COVID-19. This table comes from immunoSEQ multiplex PCR, and its TCRdb copy is limited to in-frame clones, with some not included. Among fewer than 200,000 clones listed, about four fifths were seen once. Sequencing input: peripheral blood. The source is a woman older than 75 with acute or convalescent COVID-19.

This clone was seen just once. The CDR3 here is CASSVDTSMGYTF. CDR3 nucleotides: TGTGCCAGCAGCGTAGACACCTCAATGGGCTACACCTTC. V gene TRBV9 combines with J gene TRBJ1-2; D gene ambiguous. The CDR3 spans 13 residues. V was clipped by 0 bases and J by 8 bases, with 11 bases between them. Germline lookup yields CDR1 SGDLS and CDR2 YYNGEE.

V and J are TRBV19 and TRBJ1-1; D call uncertain. The CDR3 loop spans 15 amino acids. Germline values: CDR1 LNHDA, CDR2 SQIVND (reference sequence). V shed 1 base and J shed 2 bases, with 11 bases lying between them. The CDR3 DNA sequence: TGTGCCAGTAGTATAGTACCCGAGTCCAACACTGAAGCTTTCTTT. Protein: CASSIVPESNTEAFF.

The chain has TRBV19 and TRBJ1-4; the match to TRBD1 covers 9 bases. CDR1 and CDR2 (germline): LNHDA, SQIVND (reference sequence). J gave up 7 bases and V 5 bases, and 5 bases lay outside the gene matches. CDR3 length: 14 amino acids. CDR3 protein: CASSQQGAGEKLFF. The CDR3 DNA is TGTGCCAGTAGTCAACAGGGGGCTGGTGAAAAACTGTTTTTT.

V and J are TRBV6-5 and TRBJ1-2; D call uncertain. The CDR3 has 15 amino acids. Per germline, CDR1 MNHEY and CDR2 SVGAGI. Trimming took off 6 bases at V and 1 base at J, with 15 bases between the two ends. For the CDR3, the DNA is TGTGCCAGCAGACCGCACGGGGAGGGTAACTATGGCTACACCTTC. Residues: CASRPHGEGNYGYTF.

V and J are TRBV7-9 and TRBJ2-7, with 10 bases lining up with TRBD1. With 6 bases clipped from V and 5 bases from J, the junction kept 7 bases outside the gene matches. From germline, CDR1 is SEHNR and CDR2 FQNEAQ (reference sequence). This CDR3 has 14 residues. DNA for the CDR3: TGTGCCAGCAGTTCGACAGGGGGCTTAGACGAGCAGTACTTC. Protein: CASSSTGGLDEQYF.

The rearrangement uses TRBV15 and TRBJ2-1; 10 nucleotides align to TRBD2. The V and J ends lost 7 bases and 8 bases, in that order; junction bases with no gene match: 8. Germline V CDR1 and CDR2: LNHNV, YYDKDF (reference sequence). The CDR3 totals 14 residues. The CDR3 sequence: CATTTSSGSYEQFF. DNA of the CDR3: TGTGCCACCACCACATCTAGCGGGAGCTATGAGCAGTTCTTC.

The chain is built from TRBV4-3 and TRBJ2-3, with 11 bases matching TRBD2. CDR1 and CDR2 from the germline V gene are LGHNA and YSLEER. The CDR3 consists of 18 residues. V trimming: 0 bases; J trimming: 2 bases; junction bases outside the gene matches: 7. This CDR3 is CASSQDSTSGGPTDTQYF. CDR3 bases: TGCGCCAGCAGCCAAGATTCCACTAGCGGGGGCCCCACAGATACGCAGTATTTT.

CDR3 amino acids: CASSPQTDSSYNSPLHF. The DNA for the CDR3 is TGTGCCAGCAGCCCGCAGACAGACAGCTCCTATAATTCACCCCTCCACTTT. The V and J genes are TRBV12-1 and TRBJ1-6; TRBD1, as called in the table, went unchecked against the DNA. TRBV12-1 is an annotated pseudogene. The CDR3 extends over 17 amino acids.

This chain uses TRBV2 with TRBJ2-3; D call uncertain. The V and J ends lost 7 bases and 6 bases respectively, with 8 bases between them. From germline, CDR1 is SNHLY and CDR2 FYNNEI. The CDR3 is 11 residues long. CDR3 coding DNA: TGTGCCAGCACCGCGTCGGATACGCAGTATTTT. Its protein product is CASTASDTQYF.

This clone has just one count. V gene TRBV11-2 combines with J gene TRBJ2-2, with unresolved D. This CDR3 has 15 amino acids. The ends were cut back, 5 bases at V and 2 bases at J, with 12 bases in the middle. Germline V gene sequence: CDR1 SGHAT, CDR2 FQNNGV. CDR3 loop: CASSGRQANTGELFF. The CDR3 DNA reads as TGTGCCAGCAGCGGGCGCCAGGCTAACACCGGGGAGCTGTTTTTT. Full variable domain (outside the CDR3, taken from reference TRBV11-2 and TRBJ2-2): EAGVAQSPRYKIIEKRQSVAFWCNPISGHATLYWYQQILGQGPKLLIQFQNNGVVDDSQLPKDRFSAERLKGVDSTLKIQPAKLEDSAVYLCASSGRQANTGELFFGEGSRLTVL.

This chain links TRBV19 with TRBJ1-5, with a tentative D call TRBD1 (6 bases). Germline lookup yields CDR1 LNHDA and CDR2 SQIVND (reference sequence). The germline V and J ends were trimmed by 10 bases and 0 bases, with 13 bases remaining between them. This CDR3 comprises 14 residues. The CDR3 DNA follows: TGTGCCACCAGGACAGTTTCTAGCAATCAGCCCCAGCATTTT. This translates into CATRTVSSNQPQHF.

This chain uses TRBV7-2 with TRBJ1-1, with no clear D. CDR1 and CDR2 from the germline V gene are SGHTA and FQGNSA. CDR3 length equals 14 residues. V lost 2 bases, J lost 2 bases, and 9 bases lay in between. As DNA, the CDR3 is TGTGCCAGCAGCTTAATGGAGGGAAACACTGAAGCTTTCTTT. Its protein is CASSLMEGNTEAFF.

J is TRBJ2-7 and V is TRBV2; 10 nucleotides match TRBD2. Germline V gene data show CDR1 as SNHLY and CDR2 as FYNNEI. The CDR3 totals 15 residues. V was pared by 5 bases and J by 0 bases, with 4 bases of the junction left unmatched. CDR3 coding DNA: TGTGCCAGCAGTACTAGCGGGACCTTCTCCTACGAGCAGTACTTC. Translation: CASSTSGTFSYEQYF.

The rearrangement uses TRBV14 and TRBJ1-2; D is unclear. CDR3 length equals 13 residues. V gave up 4 bases and J gave up 2 bases, with 8 bases separating them. In germline, CDR1 is SGHDN, CDR2 FVKESK. CDR3: CASSLQKNYGYTF. CDR3 in DNA: TGTGCCAGCAGCCTACAGAAAAACTATGGCTACACCTTC.

This clone was picked up a small number of times. V is TRBV15 and J is TRBJ2-7; D remains unclear. There are 13 residues in the CDR3. Trimming left V 3 bases short and J 4 bases short, with 10 bases between. Germline V gene lookup returns CDR1 LNHNV and CDR2 YYDKDF (reference sequence). The CDR3 nucleotides read TGTGCCACCAGCAGGGCCTCCAGTTACGAGCAGTACTTC. Protein product: CATSRASSYEQYF.

The chain links TRBV6-5 to TRBJ1-2, with 8 bases that match TRBD1. This CDR3 has 13 residues. Germline values: CDR1 MNHEY, CDR2 SVGAGI. The trim removed 6 bases at V and 8 bases at J, leaving 8 bases unmatched. DNA for the CDR3: TGTGCCAGCAGCCTAACAGGGGGAATAGGCTACACCTTC. This gives the protein CASSLTGGIGYTF.

This clone was seen only once. The chain links TRBV27 to TRBJ1-1; D perhaps matches TRBD1 (5 bases). Germline V CDR1 and CDR2: MNHEY, SMNVEV (reference sequence). V was pared by 3 bases and J by 1 base, with 15 bases between. The CDR3 runs to 16 residues. As DNA, the CDR3 is TGTGCCAGCAGTTTGTTGAGCGGGGGGGGGAACACTGAAGCTTTCTTT. Protein: CASSLLSGGGNTEAFF.

The V and J genes are TRBV19 and TRBJ2-2; TRBD1 matches at 8 bases. V was clipped by 7 bases and J by 2 bases; unmatched bases: 6. The V gene's germline CDR1 is LNHDA and CDR2 SQIVND (reference sequence). The CDR3 has 15 amino acids. The CDR3: CASKAGQANTGELFF. Here the CDR3 DNA reads TGTGCCAGTAAGGCGGGACAGGCCAACACCGGGGAGCTGTTTTTT.